The 14 T cell receptor beta chains below all came from one sample that was sequenced in a study of T cell repertoires in cytomegalovirus infection (dated by TCRdb to about 2019). The reads were generated on an Illumina HiSeq 1500. TCRdb ran its own pipeline on the public reads, namely fastp trimming at Q25 and MiXCR clone calling, and kept in-frame beta chains. Rows are unified per CDR3 protein, each entry keeping the most common DNA and genes. This sample gives 700,000 to 950,000 distinct CDR3 sequences in total; around a third of them show up just once. The top ten constitute under 15% of the sample. These receptors have no known antigen. Interpreted using the paper, the treatment or condition label stands for: in vitro stimulation with specific CMV peptide epitopes to enrich CMV-specific T cells. The sample was cultured CD8+ T cells from PBMCs, taken from culture after CMV antigen stimulation. All receptors come from a human donor in good health (CMV status not recorded). Some clones in this sample may be carry-over from other donors' samples.

V usage is TRBV6-2 or TRBV6-3 and J usage is TRBJ2-1; tentatively, D is TRBD1 (6 bases). CDR3 size: 11 residues. The germline V gene has CDR1 MNHEY and CDR2 SVGEGT. The V gene lost 7 bases and the J gene lost 10 bases, with 11 bases spanning the gap. CDR3 amino acids: CASTLGGEQFF. CDR3 bases: TGTGCCAGCACCCTTGGGGGCGAGCAGTTCTTC.

CDR3 DNA: TGCGCCAGCAGCCAAGATGAGGAGTCACGGTACACCGGGGAGCTGTTTTTT. Amino acid sequence: CASSQDEESRYTGELFF. This chain joins TRBV4-1 and TRBJ2-2; D remains ambiguous. The CDR3 totals 17 residues. Germline V lookup: CDR1 MGHRA, CDR2 YSYEKL. V lost 0 bases to trimming and J lost 3 bases, with 14 bases between them.

The rearrangement links TRBV6-8 to TRBJ1-1; D possibly corresponds to TRBD1 (6 bases). The germline V gene encodes CDR1 MNHGY and CDR2 SAAAGT. The CDR3 has 14 amino acids. V was trimmed by 7 bases and J by 1 base, leaving 13 bases between them. This CDR3 is CASKTQGWNTEAFF. The CDR3 bases are TGTGCCAGCAAGACACAGGGATGGAACACTGAAGCTTTCTTT.

This clonotype was detected a few times. The chain joins TRBV4-1 to TRBJ1-2; D is undetermined. The germline V gene encodes CDR1 MGHRA and CDR2 YSYEKL. This CDR3 region has 15 residues. V was shortened by 2 bases and J by 4 bases, with 14 bases between the two germline ends. CDR3 DNA: TGCGCCAGCAGCCAATCGACCATGTCGACCTATGGCTACACCTTC. Residues: CASSQSTMSTYGYTF.

The gene calls are TRBV12-3 or TRBV12-4 and TRBJ2-7; D unclear. The CDR3 covers 16 residues. V gave up 4 bases and J gave up 4 bases, with 20 bases separating them. The CDR3 loop is CASSSPLRALGYEQYF. The CDR3 nucleotides read TGTGCCAGCAGTTCCCCCTTAAGGGCCCTGGGGTACGAGCAGTACTTC.

This clonotype was counted only a few times. A read error may produce the germline difference seen at one junction end. The V call is TRBV7-7, the J call TRBJ2-5; TRBD2 agrees at 8 bases. The germline CDR1 and CDR2 sequences are SSHAT and FNYEAQ (reference sequence). The CDR3 length is 17 residues. Here the CDR3 DNA reads TGTGCTAGCAGCTTAGCCGGGGGCGGGGGGATCCAAGAGACCCAGTACTTC. Protein sequence: CASSLAGGGGIQETQYF.

The DNA for the CDR3 is TGTGCCAGCAGTTACACGGTGAACACCGGGGAGCTGTTTTTT. Translating it yields CASSYTVNTGELFF. The rearrangement joins TRBV6-6 to TRBJ2-2, with unresolved D. The germline gives CDR1 MNHNY, CDR2 SVGAGI (reference sequence). The CDR3 totals 14 residues. V was trimmed by 2 bases and J by 1 base, leaving 5 bases between them.

Remarks on this clonotype: An end of the junction differs from the germline gene, which may be a read error. DNA of the CDR3: TGTGCCAGCAGCTTAGTCCAAGGGAGGCCTTTC. This translates into CASSLVQGRPF. This rearrangement joins TRBV7-9 to TRBJ1-2; the D is unclear. The germline CDR1 and CDR2 sequences are SEHNR and FQNEAQ (reference sequence). The CDR3 sequence is 11 residues long.

Turning to this clonotype: An end of the junction differs from the germline gene, which may be a read error. The rearrangement joins TRBV27 to TRBJ2-3, with D uncertain. CDR1 is MNHEY and CDR2 is SMNVEV in the germline V gene (reference sequence). The CDR3 is made up of 13 amino acids. The CDR3 DNA follows: TGTACCAGCAGCTGGGTGGGCACAGATACGCAGTATTTT. It specifies CTSSWVGTDTQYF.

The DNA for the CDR3 is TGCGCCAGCAGCTTGGGACAGGGCGGCGACGAGCAGTACTTC. Its translation is CASSLGQGGDEQYF. The J gene is TRBJ2-7, the V gene TRBV5-1; 7 bases line up with TRBD1. J was trimmed by 5 bases and V by 0 bases; bases with no gene match: 5. The germline CDR1 and CDR2 sequences are SGHRS and YFSETQ. The CDR3 spans 14 residues.

This clonotype was seen at least ten times. This sequence joins TRBV5-4 and TRBJ1-5; 9 bases agree with TRBD1. After removal of 4 bases from V and 4 bases from J, the junction contained 6 bases not matched to a gene. This CDR3 region has 15 residues. The germline V gene encodes CDR1 SGHNT and CDR2 YYREEE (reference sequence). CDR3 in amino acids: CASSEGQGRNQPQHF. The CDR3, as DNA: TGTGCCAGCAGCGAAGGACAGGGGAGGAATCAGCCCCAGCATTTT. Supplemented by reference TRBV5-4 and TRBJ1-5, the full variable domain reads ETGVTQSPTHLIKTRGQQVTLRCSSQSGHNTVSWYQQALGQGPQFIFQYYREEENGRGNFPPRFSGLQFPNYSSELNVNALELDDSALYLCASSEGQGRNQPQHFGDGTRLSIL.

The rearrangement joins TRBV6-5 to TRBJ1-2; D is uncertain. Germline values: CDR1 MNHEY, CDR2 SVGAGI. V was shortened by 0 bases and J by 1 base, with 6 bases between the two germline ends. The CDR3 runs to 14 residues. The CDR3 region has the DNA TGTGCCAGCAGTTACTCCCACAATAACTATGGCTACACCTTC. Its protein product is CASSYSHNNYGYTF.

The chain joins TRBV6-1 to TRBJ2-7; 10 bases line up with TRBD1. V dropped 6 bases and J dropped 7; count of bases not matched to a gene: 24. Germline CDR1 reads MNHNS; CDR2 reads SASEGT. This CDR3 has 19 residues. CDR3 sequence reads: CASSSRIFPGQGQAREQYV. CDR3 in DNA: TGTGCCAGCAGCTCCCGAATCTTTCCGGGACAGGGGCAAGCGAGAGAGCAGTACGTC.

The table lists this clonotype with many counts. This chain uses TRBV6-5 with TRBJ2-1; 8 nucleotides line up with TRBD2. The CDR3 sequence is 15 residues long. Trimming removed 2 bases from V and 5 bases from J; junction bases left unmatched: 5. The germline CDR1 and CDR2 sequences are MNHEY and SVGAGI. The CDR3 region is CASSYGAGDHNEQFF. The DNA for the CDR3 is TGTGCCAGCAGTTACGGAGCGGGGGATCACAATGAGCAGTTCTTC.